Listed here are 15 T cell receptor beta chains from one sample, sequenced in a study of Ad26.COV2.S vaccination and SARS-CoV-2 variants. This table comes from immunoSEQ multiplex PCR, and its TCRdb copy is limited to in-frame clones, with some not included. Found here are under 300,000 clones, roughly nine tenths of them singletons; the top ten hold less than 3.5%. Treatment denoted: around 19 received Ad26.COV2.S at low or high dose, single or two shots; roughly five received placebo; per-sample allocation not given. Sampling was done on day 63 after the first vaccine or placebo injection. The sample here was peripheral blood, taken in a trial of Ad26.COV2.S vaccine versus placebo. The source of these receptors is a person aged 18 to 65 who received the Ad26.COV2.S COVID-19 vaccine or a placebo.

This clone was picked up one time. In DNA form, the CDR3 reads TGTGCCAGCAGCCTGACCCCAGGCGAGCAGTACTTC. Translating gives CASSLTPGEQYF. The chain links TRBV5-4 to TRBJ2-7; no firm D call. The CDR3 sequence is 12 residues long. CDR1 SGHNT and CDR2 YYREEE come from the germline V gene (reference sequence). V was clipped by 4 bases and J by 6 bases, with 11 bases between them.

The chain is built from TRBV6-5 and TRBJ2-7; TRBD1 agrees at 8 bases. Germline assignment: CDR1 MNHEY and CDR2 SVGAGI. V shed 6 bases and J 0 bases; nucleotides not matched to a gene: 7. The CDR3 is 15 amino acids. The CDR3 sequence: CASRGGQGSSYEQYF. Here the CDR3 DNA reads TGTGCCAGCAGGGGAGGACAGGGTAGCTCCTACGAGCAGTACTTC.

The CDR3 region has the DNA TGTGCTAGTGGCCACAGGGTAGGGGGCTACACCTTC. Protein: CASGHRVGGYTF. The chain uses TRBV12-5 and TRBJ1-2; perhaps TRBD1 as D (6 bases). CDR3 length: 12 amino acids. Germline CDR1 and CDR2: LGHNT and FRNRAP. Deletions cut 6 bases from V and 8 bases from J, with 13 bases between.

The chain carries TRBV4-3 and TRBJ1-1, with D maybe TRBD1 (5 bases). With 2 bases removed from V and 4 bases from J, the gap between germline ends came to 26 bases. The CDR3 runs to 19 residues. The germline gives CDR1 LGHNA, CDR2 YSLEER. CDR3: CASSQLFEIGSGDGTEAFF. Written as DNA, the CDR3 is TGCGCCAGCAGCCAATTGTTCGAGATCGGATCGGGGGATGGCACTGAAGCTTTCTTT.

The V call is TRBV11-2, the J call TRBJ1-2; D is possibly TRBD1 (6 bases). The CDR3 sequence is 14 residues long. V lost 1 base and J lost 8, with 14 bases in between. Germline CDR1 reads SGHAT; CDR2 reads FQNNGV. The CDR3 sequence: CASSLALGQGGYTF. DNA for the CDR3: TGTGCCAGCAGCTTAGCCCTGGGACAAGGCGGCTACACCTTC.

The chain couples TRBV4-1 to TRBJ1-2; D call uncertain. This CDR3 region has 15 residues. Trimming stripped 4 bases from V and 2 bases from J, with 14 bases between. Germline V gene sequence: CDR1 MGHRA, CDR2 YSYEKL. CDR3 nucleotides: TGCGCCAGCAGCCCAGGCCCCGGGATCAACTATGGCTACACCTTC. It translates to CASSPGPGINYGYTF.

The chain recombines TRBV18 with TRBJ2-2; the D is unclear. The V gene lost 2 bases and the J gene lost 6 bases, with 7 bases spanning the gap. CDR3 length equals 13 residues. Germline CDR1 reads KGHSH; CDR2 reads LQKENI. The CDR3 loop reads CASSPKASGELFF. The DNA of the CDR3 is TGTGCCAGCTCACCAAAGGCTTCCGGGGAGCTGTTTTTT.

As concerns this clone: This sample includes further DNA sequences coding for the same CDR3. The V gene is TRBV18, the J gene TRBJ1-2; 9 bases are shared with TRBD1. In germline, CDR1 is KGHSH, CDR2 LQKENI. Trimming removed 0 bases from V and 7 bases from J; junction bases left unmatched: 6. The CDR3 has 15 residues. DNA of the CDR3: TGTGCCAGCTCACCACCGGGACAGGGCTTGAGTGGCTACACCTTC. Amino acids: CASSPPGQGLSGYTF. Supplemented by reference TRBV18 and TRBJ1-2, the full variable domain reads NAGVMQNPRHLVRRRGQEARLRCSPMKGHSHVYWYRQLPEEGLKFMVYLQKENIIDESGMPKERFSAEFPKEGPSILRIQQVVRGDSAAYFCASSPPGQGLSGYTFGSGTRLTVV.

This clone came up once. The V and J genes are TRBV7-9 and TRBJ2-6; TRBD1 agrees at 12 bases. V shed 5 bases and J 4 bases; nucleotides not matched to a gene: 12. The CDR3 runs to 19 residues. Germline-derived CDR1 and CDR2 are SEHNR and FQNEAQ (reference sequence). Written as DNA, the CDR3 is TGTGCCAGCAGCCCACGGGGGACAGGGGGCATCTCGGGGGCCAACGTCCTGACTTTC. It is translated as CASSPRGTGGISGANVLTF.

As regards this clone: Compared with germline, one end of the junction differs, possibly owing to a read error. CDR3 bases: TGCGCCAGCAGCAAAGAAGCAACAGGGGGCGCAGATACGCAGTATTTT. Its protein is CASSKEATGGADTQYF. The chain recombines TRBV4-3 with TRBJ2-3; 9 bases line up with TRBD1. CDR1 is LGHNA and CDR2 is YSLEER in the germline V gene. The CDR3 has 16 residues.

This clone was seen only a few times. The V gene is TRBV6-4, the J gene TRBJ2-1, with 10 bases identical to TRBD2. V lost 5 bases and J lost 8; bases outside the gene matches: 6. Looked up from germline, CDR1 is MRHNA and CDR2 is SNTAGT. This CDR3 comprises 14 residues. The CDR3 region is CASSSLGLAHEQFF. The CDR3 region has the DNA TGTGCCAGCAGTTCTCTGGGACTAGCGCATGAGCAGTTCTTC.

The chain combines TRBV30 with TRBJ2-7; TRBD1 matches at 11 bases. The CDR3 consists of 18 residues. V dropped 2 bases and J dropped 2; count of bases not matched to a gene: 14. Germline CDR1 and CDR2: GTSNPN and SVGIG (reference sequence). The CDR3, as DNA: TGTGCCTGGAGTAATTGGGACAGGGGGGTCCACGGACCCTACGAGCAGTACTTC. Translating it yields CAWSNWDRGVHGPYEQYF.

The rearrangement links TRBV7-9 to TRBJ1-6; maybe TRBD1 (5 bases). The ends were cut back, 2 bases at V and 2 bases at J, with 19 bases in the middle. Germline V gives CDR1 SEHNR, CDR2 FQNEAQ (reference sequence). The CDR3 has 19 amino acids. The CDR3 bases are TGTGCCAGCAGCTTAAAGCCCTCCAGGGTGTGGACCTATAATTCACCCCTCCACTTT. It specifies CASSLKPSRVWTYNSPLHF.

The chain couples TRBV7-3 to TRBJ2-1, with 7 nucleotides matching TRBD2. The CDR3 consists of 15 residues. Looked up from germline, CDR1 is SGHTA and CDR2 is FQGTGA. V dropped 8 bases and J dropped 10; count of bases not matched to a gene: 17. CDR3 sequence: CASGLSGGGAEEQFF. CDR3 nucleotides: TGTGCCAGCGGACTGTCGGGCGGGGGTGCCGAAGAGCAGTTCTTC.

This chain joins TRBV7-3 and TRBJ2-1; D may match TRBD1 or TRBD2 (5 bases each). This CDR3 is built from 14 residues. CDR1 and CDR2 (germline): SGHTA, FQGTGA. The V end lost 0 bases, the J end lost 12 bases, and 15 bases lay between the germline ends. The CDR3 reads CASSLTSGPEGQFF. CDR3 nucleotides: TGTGCCAGCAGCTTAACCTCGGGGCCAGAGGGGCAGTTCTTC.